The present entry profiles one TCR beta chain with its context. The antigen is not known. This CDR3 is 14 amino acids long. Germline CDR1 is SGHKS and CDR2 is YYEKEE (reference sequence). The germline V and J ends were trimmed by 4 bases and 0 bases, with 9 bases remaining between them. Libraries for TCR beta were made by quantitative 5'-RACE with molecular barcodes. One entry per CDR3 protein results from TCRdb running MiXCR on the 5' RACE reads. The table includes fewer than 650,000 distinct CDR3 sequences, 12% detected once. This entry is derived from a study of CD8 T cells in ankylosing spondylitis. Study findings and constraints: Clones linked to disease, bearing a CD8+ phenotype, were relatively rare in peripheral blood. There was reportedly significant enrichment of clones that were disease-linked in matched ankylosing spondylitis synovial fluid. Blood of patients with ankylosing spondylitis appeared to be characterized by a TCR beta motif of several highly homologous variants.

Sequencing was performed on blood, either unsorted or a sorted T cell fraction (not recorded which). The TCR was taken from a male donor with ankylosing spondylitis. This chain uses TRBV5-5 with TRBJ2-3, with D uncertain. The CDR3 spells CASSRPGSTDTQYF. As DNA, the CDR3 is TGTGCCAGCAGCAGGCCCGGGAGCACAGATACGCAGTATTTT.